This T cell receptor beta chain was identified in a study of T cell changes during pregnancy in multiple sclerosis. Germline V gene lookup returns CDR1 SGHDN and CDR2 FVKESK. There are 15 residues in the CDR3. J lost 5 bases, V lost 6 bases, and 11 bases had no gene match. Method: immunoSEQ multiplex PCR; TCRdb's copy keeps in-frame clones and lacks some. The profile shows 60,000 to 90,000 clones, about 93% of them singletons. The clonotype originates from a female donor in good health, enrolled as a control in a pregnancy study. Source: peripheral blood, taken after pregnancy. V usage is TRBV14 and J usage is TRBJ2-5; 8 bases are a match to TRBD2. CDR3 residues: CASSPLGLAHETQYF. CDR3 coding DNA: TGTGCCAGCAGTCCCCTAGGACTAGCCCACGAGACCCAGTACTTC.